Below are 8 T cell receptor beta chains sequenced from a single sample in a study of T cells in Graves' hyperthyroidism and ophthalmopathy. Amplified TCR beta CDR3 regions came from RNA transcripts. HTBI primers were employed in a first-round RT-PCR of the TCR CDR3. TCRdb passed the multiplex PCR reads through MiXCR, listing each CDR3 protein once. The profile covers roughly 56,000 distinct CDR3 sequences, with approximately 50% appearing a single time and around 12% taken by the ten largest. The sequenced sample consisted of blood. These receptor sequences come from a woman aged 30 to 39 with Graves' ophthalmopathy.

The J gene is TRBJ2-7, the V gene TRBV5-4, with D perhaps matching TRBD2 (7 bases). The CDR3 contains 15 residues. Germline V gene data show CDR1 as SGHNT and CDR2 as YYREEE (reference sequence). Trimming stripped 5 bases from V and 7 bases from J, with 22 bases between. The DNA for the CDR3 is TGTGCCAGCAGTCTGGGGGGGGCTGGAGGGAATGAGCAGTACTTC. Amino acid sequence: CASSLGGAGGNEQYF.

This clonotype was detected only once. The J gene is TRBJ2-1, the V gene TRBV15; 7 bases align to TRBD2. There are 15 residues in the CDR3. After removal of 5 bases from V and 5 bases from J, the junction contained 9 bases not matched to a gene. The germline gives CDR1 LNHNV, CDR2 YYDKDF (reference sequence). This CDR3 is CATSGIRDYHNEQFF. The CDR3 DNA sequence: TGTGCCACCAGCGGGATCCGGGACTACCACAATGAGCAGTTCTTC.

This clonotype appeared many times. This rearrangement joins TRBV24-1 to TRBJ2-3, with 9 bases matching TRBD2. The V gene end was trimmed by 8 bases and the J gene end by 4 bases; junction bases not matched to a gene: 3. CDR3 length: 13 amino acids. Looked up from germline, CDR1 is KGHDR and CDR2 is SFDVKD. The CDR3 here is CATTLAGSDTQYF. For the CDR3, the DNA is TGTGCCACCACCCTAGCGGGATCAGATACGCAGTATTTT.

The CDR3 loop is CATSDFHLGGIPSYEQYF. CDR3 bases: TGTGCCACCAGTGATTTCCATCTCGGGGGGATCCCATCCTACGAGCAGTACTTC. The rearrangement uses TRBV24-1 and TRBJ2-7; 7 bases agree with TRBD2. The J segment lost 1 base and the V segment lost 1 base, leaving 12 bases of the junction unmatched. From germline, CDR1 is KGHDR and CDR2 SFDVKD. The CDR3 covers 18 residues.

This clonotype has at least ten counts. The rearrangement links TRBV5-4 to TRBJ2-3, with D unresolved. Germline CDR1 reads SGHNT; CDR2 reads YYREEE (reference sequence). The germline V and J ends were trimmed by 1 base and 6 bases, with 9 bases remaining between them. The CDR3 sequence is 13 residues long. In DNA, the CDR3 is TGTGCCAGCAGCTTGCCGGTCCAGGATACGCAGTATTTT. Its protein product is CASSLPVQDTQYF.

Comment on this clonotype: This sequence may be a read error, since a much larger clone differs from it by one base. The rearrangement uses TRBV3-1 and TRBJ2-3, with D tentatively TRBD2 (6 bases). This CDR3 has 15 amino acids. Germline V gene data show CDR1 as LGHDT and CDR2 as YNNKEL (reference sequence). DNA for the CDR3: TGTGCCAGCAGCCCGGATAGCGGAAACACAGGTACGCAGTATTTT. As protein: CASSPDSGNTGTQYF.

This clonotype showed up many times. The rearrangement links TRBV5-1 to TRBJ2-1, with D possibly TRBD1 on 6 matching bases. CDR1 is SGHRS, CDR2 YFSETQ, per germline. The CDR3 runs to 15 residues. Deletions cut 4 bases from V and 7 bases from J, with 18 bases between. The CDR3: CASSPQPGTWNEQFF. The DNA for the CDR3 is TGCGCCAGCAGCCCACAACCCGGGACATGGAATGAGCAGTTCTTC. The full variable domain, completed using reference TRBV5-1 and TRBJ2-1, is KAGVTQTPRYLIKTRGQQVTLSCSPISGHRSVSWYQQTPGQGLQFLFEYFSETQRNKGNFPGRFSGRQFSNSRSEMNVSTLELGDSALYLCASSPQPGTWNEQFFGPGTRLTVL.

About this clonotype itself: The CDR3 ends on some other residue instead of the conserved phenylalanine or tryptophan, so this is likely a read error. The chain recombines TRBV6-1 with TRBJ2-5; a weak D match, TRBD1 (5 bases). Germline V CDR1 and CDR2: MNHNS, SASEGT. The length of the CDR3 is 14 residues. The DNA for the CDR3 is TGTGCCAGCAGTCGACAGTTTTTCAAAGAGACTCAGTACCTC. Translation gives CASSRQFFKETQYL.